Listed below are T cell receptor beta chains from one sample, sequenced in a study of cytomegalovirus exposure and HLA in healthy donors. This table comes from immunoSEQ multiplex PCR, and its TCRdb copy is limited to in-frame clones, with some not included. This table has about 110,000 clones, just under 70% appearing once. The sample was PBMCs. The receptors were sampled from a man aged 30 to 39 in good health and CMV-seropositive. CDR3s leave out the opening cysteine and the closing phenylalanine or tryptophan.

V gene	J gene	CDR3 protein
TRBV7-9	TRBJ1-1	ASSSGEVYTEAF
TRBV7-9	TRBJ2-2	AGGQGDGELF
TRBV5-1	TRBJ2-3	ASSLGASIWDTQY
TRBV6-5	TRBJ2-1	ASRLALAGGNEQF
TRBV28	TRBJ1-1	ASSLGGNTEAF
TRBV19	TRBJ1-5	ASSKKREEQPQH
TRBV6-5	TRBJ2-3	ASSYGGSTDTQY
TRBV5-5	TRBJ1-1	ASSPDRAGEAF
TRBV27	TRBJ2-1	ASSVVAGPFVNEQF
TRBV28	TRBJ1-1	ASSTMDTEAF
TRBV27	TRBJ1-1	ASTPWTGSTEAF
TRBV11-3	TRBJ2-1	ASSEGDNEQF
TRBV9	TRBJ2-3	ASSVGLRAGGTDTQY
TRBV5-1	TRBJ1-1	ASSLGGAGGLTF
TRBV5-1	TRBJ1-2	ASSLGQGSNNYGYT
TRBV5-1	TRBJ2-1	ASSLVGQGARGEF
TRBV7-6	TRBJ2-3	ASSLWTSGADTQY
TRBV6-5	TRBJ2-2	ASRSGWNTGELF
TRBV27	TRBJ2-1	ASIGLRGAREQF
TRBV5-6	TRBJ1-2	ASSLGRGPYGYT
TRBV6-1	TRBJ1-1	ASETGRRMNTEAF
TRBV4-3	TRBJ1-1	ASSLRATVMNTEAF
TRBV19	TRBJ2-1	ASSLTSNSYNEQF
TRBV5-4	TRBJ2-1	ASSLVAQNNEQF
TRBV6-1	TRBJ2-5	ASSEGRIVGETQY
TRBV5-6	TRBJ2-3	ASSLQGLAGRTDTQY
TRBV10-1	TRBJ2-1	ASRGSGREQF
TRBV6-1	TRBJ2-2	ASSEKLAGRVLGTGELF
TRBV9	TRBJ1-4	ASSVKGDRVGEKLF
TRBV6-1	TRBJ1-4	ASRRLGHEKLF
TRBV11-3	TRBJ2-1	ASSPFGTSKF
TRBV9	TRBJ2-3	ASSGLAGGQVDTQY
TRBV28	TRBJ1-1	ASRLPFTEAF
TRBV30	TRBJ1-3	AWSDQGSGNTIY
TRBV18	TRBJ1-2	ASSPLPGQDYYGYT
TRBV30	TRBJ2-5	AWSVGAAGVSGTQY
TRBV7-2	TRBJ1-1	ASSREQWMNTEAF
TRBV19	TRBJ1-5	ASSNGANSNQPQH
TRBV7-8	TRBJ1-2	ASSLLSVNYGYT
TRBV2	TRBJ1-2	ASRSSLQINYGYT
TRBV13	TRBJ2-7	ASSAPGTGGYEQY
TRBV4-1	TRBJ2-3	ASSQDQGATQY
TRBV7-8	TRBJ2-5	ASSPRGRGRQETQY
TRBV7-9	TRBJ2-2	ANKRGGARNTGELF
TRBV5-1	TRBJ2-3	ASRGTSLPTDTQY
TRBV21-1	TRBJ2-1	ASSKGRSGLAGYNEQF
TRBV2	TRBJ1-3	ASSEGGTGGGNTIY
TRBV5-1	TRBJ1-1	ASRRQGANTEAF
TRBV10-3	TRBJ2-7	AISGQGSYEQY
TRBV9	TRBJ2-1	ASSVDPSGDYNEQF
TRBV5-6	TRBJ2-4	ASSWTGDGKNIQY
TRBV5-1	TRBJ1-3	ASSLGLPDSGNTIY
TRBV29-1	TRBJ2-7	SVELRTGFYEQY
TRBV20-1	TRBJ1-2	SAIPRYGYT
TRBV6-1	TRBJ1-2	ASSHRTDLYGYT